These 20 T cell receptor beta chains came from one sample sequenced in a study of tumor-infiltrating lymphocytes in localized non-small cell lung cancer. The data were produced by immunoSEQ multiplex PCR, yet TCRdb's version contains in-frame clones alone and is incomplete. The repertoire holds tens of thousands of clones, with approximately 85% as singletons. Sample: lung tumor tissue. The receptor set was obtained from a human donor with non-small cell lung cancer.

This clone has a single count. This chain uses TRBV6-5 with TRBJ2-1, with 8 bases that match TRBD1. The CDR3 is 13 residues long. Germline CDR1 is MNHEY and CDR2 is SVGAGI. Losses at the gene ends were 7 bases for V and 6 bases for J; bases not matched to a gene: 5. The CDR3 DNA reads as TGTGCCAGCACCGGACAGGGAGGCAATGAGCAGTTCTTC. Amino acid sequence: CASTGQGGNEQFF.

This clone was counted a few times. V and J are TRBV15 and TRBJ2-1; 7 bases line up with TRBD2. This CDR3 is 19 amino acids long. Germline CDR1 reads LNHNV; CDR2 reads YYDKDF (reference sequence). V gave up 3 bases and J gave up 4 bases; unmatched junction bases: 18. CDR3 residues: CATSRPPHARAGVYNEQFF. DNA for the CDR3: TGTGCCACCAGCAGGCCCCCCCACGCGAGGGCGGGGGTGTACAATGAGCAGTTCTTC.

The V call is TRBV5-4, the J call TRBJ1-3; 9 bases match TRBD1. This CDR3 spans 14 amino acids. J was trimmed by 7 bases and V by 3 bases; bases with no gene match: 5. Germline CDR1 SGHNT, CDR2 YYREEE (reference sequence). CDR3 protein: CASSYRTGANTIYF. The CDR3 bases are TGTGCCAGCAGCTATCGGACAGGGGCGAACACCATATATTTT.

CDR3 nucleotides: TGTGCCAGTAGCCAACAGGGTCGGAGCAATCAGCCCCAGCATTTT. Protein: CASSQQGRSNQPQHF. The chain recombines TRBV19 with TRBJ1-5; possible D gene TRBD1, 6 bases. CDR1 is LNHDA, CDR2 SQIVND, per germline (reference sequence). The CDR3 sequence is 15 residues long. Trimming pared 6 bases from V and 1 base from J, leaving 13 bases between.

The J gene is TRBJ1-2, the V gene TRBV18; weak D call: TRBD1 (5 bases). The CDR3 loop spans 14 amino acids. Germline V gene sequence: CDR1 KGHSH, CDR2 LQKENI. The V end was cut by 2 bases, the J end by 2 bases, with 9 bases between. Here the CDR3 DNA reads TGTGCCAGCTCACCAGTCAGGGAGAACTATGGCTACACCTTC. Its translation: CASSPVRENYGYTF.

This clone has just one count. The V and J genes are TRBV9 and TRBJ2-5, with 9 bases fitting TRBD1. V gave up 4 bases and J gave up 1 base; unmatched junction bases: 8. The CDR3 runs 16 residues. Germline CDR1 is SGDLS and CDR2 is YYNGEE. CDR3 region: CASSPGTGPRQETQYF. CDR3 DNA: TGTGCCAGCAGCCCCGGGACAGGGCCCCGCCAAGAGACCCAGTACTTC.

The rearrangement uses TRBV7-2 and TRBJ1-5; D gene uncertain. The CDR3 spans 13 residues. Trimming shortened V by 5 bases and J by 4 bases, and 9 bases separated the two germline ends. From germline, CDR1 is SGHTA and CDR2 FQGNSA. This CDR3 is CASSLVWNQPQHF. The CDR3 DNA reads as TGTGCCAGCAGCCTGGTGTGGAATCAGCCCCAGCATTTT.

V and J are TRBV6-5 and TRBJ1-1; tentatively, D is TRBD1 (5 bases). The CDR3 spans 14 residues. V was cut by 2 bases and J by 4 bases, with 11 bases left in between. Germline V gives CDR1 MNHEY, CDR2 SVGAGI. Here the CDR3 reads CASSYGGVGTEAFF. The CDR3 DNA reads as TGTGCCAGCAGTTACGGGGGAGTGGGCACTGAAGCTTTCTTT.

V and J are TRBV30 and TRBJ1-6; 9 nucleotides match TRBD1. The length of the CDR3 is 16 residues. The V and J ends lost 2 bases and 4 bases, in that order; junction bases with no gene match: 6. Germline V gives CDR1 GTSNPN, CDR2 SVGIG (reference sequence). CDR3 DNA: TGTGCCTGGAGTCCCGGGACAGGGCTTTATAATTCACCCCTCCACTTT. It codes for CAWSPGTGLYNSPLHF.

V is TRBV7-3 and J is TRBJ2-7; TRBD2 matches 9 bases. CDR1 is SGHTA and CDR2 is FQGTGA in the germline V gene. This CDR3 has 15 amino acids. Unmatched junction bases numbered 4, after V lost 2 bases and J lost 2 bases. CDR3 in amino acids: CASSLGLASTYEQYF. The CDR3 coding sequence is TGTGCCAGCAGCTTAGGACTAGCGAGCACCTACGAGCAGTACTTC. Looking up the rest from reference TRBV7-3 and TRBJ2-7 gives the full variable domain: GAGVSQTPSNKVTEKGKYVELRCDPISGHTALYWYRQSLGQGPEFLIYFQGTGAADDSGLPNDRFFAVRPEGSVSTLKIQRTERGDSAVYLCASSLGLASTYEQYFGPGTRLTVT.

The CDR3 here is CSARGGPRTGELFF. Written as DNA, the CDR3 is TGCAGCGCGAGAGGGGGACCAAGAACCGGGGAGCTGTTTTTT. V is TRBV29-1 and J is TRBJ2-2; tentatively, D is TRBD1 (6 bases). The germline gives CDR1 SQVTM, CDR2 ANQGSEA. Deletions cut 7 bases from V and 5 bases from J, with 17 bases between. The CDR3 runs 14 residues.

This clone was recorded only once. This sequence joins TRBV19 and TRBJ1-2; possibly TRBD1 for D (6 bases). The CDR3 spans 13 residues. Trimming removed 1 base from V and 4 bases from J, with 7 bases in between. From germline, CDR1 is LNHDA and CDR2 SQIVND (reference sequence). The CDR3 spells CASSIGTAYGYTF. CDR3 in DNA: TGTGCCAGTAGTATAGGGACAGCCTATGGCTACACCTTC.

This rearrangement joins TRBV5-6 to TRBJ2-7; possible D gene TRBD2, 6 bases. Germline values: CDR1 SGHDT, CDR2 YYEEEE. The CDR3 runs 12 residues. The V end lost 5 bases, the J end lost 3 bases, and 9 bases lay between the germline ends. CDR3 sequence reads: CASSAGFYEQYF. CDR3 in DNA: TGTGCCAGCAGTGCGGGGTTCTACGAGCAGTACTTC.

This sequence joins TRBV4-1 and TRBJ2-3; no firm D call. Germline assignment: CDR1 MGHRA and CDR2 YSYEKL. CDR3 length equals 15 residues. Trimming cost V 0 bases and J 1 base, with 8 bases left between them. The CDR3 bases are TGCGCCAGCAGCCAAGATTATATTCGCACAGATACGCAGTATTTT. Residues: CASSQDYIRTDTQYF.

J is TRBJ1-6 and V is TRBV29-1; D remains ambiguous. Germline V gene sequence: CDR1 SQVTM, CDR2 ANQGSEA. Trimming removed 4 bases at V and 6 bases at J, with 10 bases between. The CDR3 length is 13 residues. The CDR3: CSVGADPNSPLHF. CDR3 DNA: TGCAGCGTTGGGGCAGACCCTAATTCACCCCTCCACTTT.

The V call is TRBV28, the J call TRBJ2-4; unclear D gene. This CDR3 comprises 15 residues. Germline CDR1 reads MDHEN; CDR2 reads SYDVKM. V lost 2 bases, J lost 1 base, and 9 bases lay in between. The CDR3 DNA sequence: TGTGCCAGCAGTTTAAGGTCCCGGGCCAAAAACATTCAGTACTTC. Amino acid sequence: CASSLRSRAKNIQYF.

J is TRBJ2-3 and V is TRBV30; D unclear. V lost 2 bases and J 1 base, leaving 19 bases between the germline ends. This CDR3 contains 17 residues. The germline V gene encodes CDR1 GTSNPN and CDR2 SVGIG (reference sequence). The CDR3: CAWSFNLPGIGTDTQYF. DNA for the CDR3: TGTGCCTGGAGTTTTAATCTCCCGGGCATAGGCACAGATACGCAGTATTTT.

The rearrangement uses TRBV7-2 and TRBJ1-4; D perhaps matches TRBD1 (5 bases). The CDR3 runs to 16 residues. The V gene lost 4 bases and the J gene lost 3 bases, with 15 bases spanning the gap. Germline V gene sequence: CDR1 SGHTA, CDR2 FQGNSA. The CDR3 loop reads CASSSPQEPSNEKLFF. The CDR3 DNA reads TGTGCCAGCAGCTCGCCACAGGAACCATCTAATGAAAAACTGTTTTTT.

This rearrangement joins TRBV4-2 to TRBJ1-2, with D maybe TRBD1 (5 bases). The length of the CDR3 is 16 residues. Trimming shortened V by 3 bases and J by 1 base, and 15 bases separated the two germline ends. Germline V gives CDR1 LGHNA, CDR2 YNFKEQ. The CDR3, as DNA: TGTGCCAGCAGCCAGGCGGGACTCAGCTTTAACTATGGCTACACCTTC. This codes for CASSQAGLSFNYGYTF.

This chain joins TRBV5-6 and TRBJ2-7, with TRBD1 identical over 10 bases. The length of the CDR3 is 14 residues. Germline CDR1 and CDR2: SGHDT and YYEEEE. V gave up 3 bases and J gave up 4 bases; unmatched junction bases: 4. CDR3 coding DNA: TGTGCCAGCAGCTCGACAGGGGGCGGGTACGAGCAGTACTTC. Amino acids: CASSSTGGGYEQYF. Full variable domain (remainder filled in from reference TRBV5-6 and TRBJ2-7): DAGVTQSPTHLIKTRGQQVTLRCSPKSGHDTVSWYQQALGQGPQFIFQYYEEEERQRGNFPDRFSGHQFPNYSSELNVNALLLGDSALYLCASSSTGGGYEQYFGPGTRLTVT.